The subject of this entry is one TCR beta chain. Assay used: immunoSEQ multiplex PCR; TCRdb lists only in-frame clones, some missing. Of around 300,000 clones in the sample, around 90% were seen once. These data come from a study of blood T cell repertoires in COVID-19. Germline CDR1 reads SGDLS; CDR2 reads YYNGEE. This CDR3 region has 16 residues. The V gene lost 4 bases and the J gene lost 0 bases, with 14 bases spanning the gap. The V gene is TRBV9, the J gene TRBJ1-3; tentatively, D is TRBD1 (5 bases). The sequence was collected from a man younger than 35 with active or convalescent COVID-19. Sequenced: peripheral blood. CDR3 DNA sequence: TGTGCCAGCAGCCAGACTTGGGGGGGCTCTGGAAACACCATATATTTT. It codes for CASSQTWGGSGNTIYF.